The subject of this entry is one T cell receptor (beta chain). Its antigen is not yet known. Base qualities are not provided; no much larger clone lies one nucleotide away. From the cysteine through the phenylalanine, the CDR3 covers 13 amino acids. CDR3 DNA only is kept here, 39 bases in frame from base 1. This entry comes from a study of blood T cell repertoires in COVID-19 (dated by TCRdb to about 2020). For the wider study: The collaborator samples originated in the United States, Italy and Spain and spanned the acute and convalescent phases of COVID-19. The prospective study material was composed of cDNA or gDNA derived from T cells, B-cell-depleted T cells, or PBMCs. Deeply sampled blood TCRbeta repertoires from subjects exposed to, actively infected with, or recovered from COVID-19 were included in the dataset. The repertoires were released in a freely available public database intended as a resource for research on the immune response to SARS-CoV-2. Samples were obtained from the ongoing ImmuneRACE study (first 160 participants) and from 1,000 to 1,500 subjects provided by 6 global collaborators. Sample metadata almost always included a de-identified subject ID, COVID-19 status, age in years and sex. Where HLA class I and class II types were available, the types were taken from metadata supplied by the sample provider, not from assay-based typing. The investigation overall reported the following: The quantity of clinical and demographic metadata differed by source and by participant and was supplied without curation.

Whole blood was collected in K2EDTA tubes by collaborating institutions according to the institutions' own protocols. Collaborator samples were shipped for TCRbeta analysis as frozen whole blood, isolated PBMCs, or DNA extracted from either sample type. TCRbeta CDR3 regions were amplified from genomic DNA using the immunoSEQ Assay, a bias-controlled multiplex PCR. In the source study's methods: Within the assay, amplification of reference gene primers was used to estimate how many nucleated cells each sample contained. Sequence reads were collapsed and filtered to measure the absolute abundance of every unique TCRbeta CDR3 rearrangement. For each sample, productive Simpson clonality was calculated as the square root of Simpson's diversity index over productive rearrangements. TCRdb took over this immuneACCESS table, retaining in-frame rearrangements with V and J assigned. Such tables are incomplete; in checked studies, under half of the missing clones stem from an unresolved V gene, and the remainder is unexplained. Clonal size and the V and J genes are those of that table, whereas D and trimming came from the DNA. The sample table shows about 190,000 clones, and roughly 90% are seen once. The ten largest clones represent roughly 6.7% of the sample.

The chain joins TRBV21-1 to TRBJ2-2; TRBD2, the table's D call, was not compared with the DNA. TRBV21-1 represents a pseudogene. The clonotype comes from a middle-aged man with acute or convalescent COVID-19. Sample: peripheral blood. The CDR3 region reads CASSKTRTGELFF. The nucleotides read TGTGCCAGCAGCAAGACTAGGACCGGGGAGCTGTTTTTT.